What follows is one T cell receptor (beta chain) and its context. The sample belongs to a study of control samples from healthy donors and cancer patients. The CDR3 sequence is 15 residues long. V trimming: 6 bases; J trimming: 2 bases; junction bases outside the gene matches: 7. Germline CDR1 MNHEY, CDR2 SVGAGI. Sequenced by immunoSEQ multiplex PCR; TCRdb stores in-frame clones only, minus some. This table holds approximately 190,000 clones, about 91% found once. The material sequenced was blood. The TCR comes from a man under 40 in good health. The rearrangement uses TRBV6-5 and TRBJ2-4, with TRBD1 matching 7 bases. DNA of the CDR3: TGTGCCAGCAGCCCAGGGGGTTCCTCCAAAAACATTCAGTACTTC. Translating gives CASSPGGSSKNIQYF.